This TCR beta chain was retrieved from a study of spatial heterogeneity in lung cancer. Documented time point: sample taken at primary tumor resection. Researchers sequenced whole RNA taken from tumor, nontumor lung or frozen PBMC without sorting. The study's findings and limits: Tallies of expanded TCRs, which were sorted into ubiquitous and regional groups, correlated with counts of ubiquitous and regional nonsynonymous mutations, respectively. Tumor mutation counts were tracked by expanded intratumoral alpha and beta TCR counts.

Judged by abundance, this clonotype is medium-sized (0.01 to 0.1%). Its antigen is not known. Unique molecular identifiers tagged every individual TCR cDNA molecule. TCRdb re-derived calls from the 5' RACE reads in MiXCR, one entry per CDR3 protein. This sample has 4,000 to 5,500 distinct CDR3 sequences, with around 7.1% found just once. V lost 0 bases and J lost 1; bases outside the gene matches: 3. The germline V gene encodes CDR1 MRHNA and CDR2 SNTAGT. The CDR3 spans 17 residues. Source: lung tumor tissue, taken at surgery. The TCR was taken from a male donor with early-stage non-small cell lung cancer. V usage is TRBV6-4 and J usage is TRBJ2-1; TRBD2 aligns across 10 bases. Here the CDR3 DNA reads TGTGCCAGCAGTGACTCGCCTAGCGGGAGTTCCTACAATGAGCAGTTCTTC. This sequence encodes CASSDSPSGSSYNEQFF.